This T cell receptor (beta chain) stems from a study of T cell responses to AZD1222 COVID-19 vaccine (dated by TCRdb to the early 2020s). At the level of the whole study: A total of 230 or so trial participants underwent TCR sequencing, of whom nearly 210 received two doses of AZD1222 and about 25 received two doses of the MenACWY control vaccine. Trial participants were enrolled by age into 18-55, 56-69 and 70-plus year subgroups, with around 150, 28 and 57 TCR-sequenced participants respectively.

Turning to this clone: The clone's antigen remains unknown. One base away there is no much larger clone; base qualities are not given.

The study at large found these results: Reportedly, almost half of the unique spike-specific TCRs recognized epitopes lying outside the regions that are mutated in the B.1.351 and B.1.1.7 variants. The 56-69-year group was small, and its depth increase did not reach significance, likely because of low power. Participants were mostly white British and included more females than males, and it was suggested by the authors that clonal diversity may have been underestimated. CD4 TCRs associated with the vaccine covered the entire spike protein, and the dominant responses were in regions 160-218 and 743-854. Only a handful of AZD1222 recipients were SARS-CoV-2 seropositive at baseline, limiting conclusions about previously exposed vaccinees. A significant rise in spike-specific TCR breadth and depth was observed after two AZD1222 doses relative to day 0 and relative to MenACWY recipients. Because no day 14 peak-response samples were available, the repertoires could be characterized only after the peak T cell response.

Inclusive of the bounding cysteine and phenylalanine, the CDR3 is 13 residues long. The entry retains the CDR3 DNA only, 39 bases that are in frame from base 1. The germline ends are 9 bases apart after V is trimmed by 3 bases and J by 9 bases. The CDR3 regions of human TCRbeta chains were subjected to immunosequencing. Per the authors' processing: TCRs in the repertoires were matched against a reference library of SARS-CoV-2-specific TCRs that had been generated with the MIRA antigen-specificity platform. Breadth was defined as the fraction of unique TCRs that were SARS-CoV-2-associated. Depth was defined as the fraction of total T cells that were SARS-CoV-2-associated. Using the MIRA data, every spike-specific TCR was mapped to the spike region that the TCR reacted to and assigned to either a CD4 or a CD8 class. Log10-transformed breadth and depth values were compared by one-way ANOVA with Sidak's multiple comparisons tests. The clones in this table, taken by TCRdb from immuneACCESS, are in-frame only. Not every clone is retained; where verified, under half of the shortfall comes from an unresolved V gene, and the cause of the rest is unknown. V and J calls and clone size come straight from that table; D and trimming were deduced from the DNA. The sample yields 120,000 to 150,000 clones; approximately 91% were counted once. The ten largest make up 1.9% of the sample.

The time point label corresponds to: about 28 days (+/-7) after the second vaccine dose. AZD1222 recipients given second doses at about 4 weeks or at about 12 weeks were pooled, since spike-specific TCR depth and breadth were not found to differ between the two schedules. Vaccinee samples were obtained from the UK trials COV001 and COV002, which included a single-blind randomized controlled phase 2/3 trial of AZD1222 (ChAdOx1 nCoV-19) in healthy adults. Trial participant PBMC samples were collected at day 0 and day 28 after the second dose for TCRbeta chain sequencing. The sample in question was peripheral blood, obtained 28 days after the second AZD1222 dose. The chain is made from TRBV12-3 or TRBV12-4 and TRBJ1-6, with the D gene not clear enough to name. The TCR was taken from an adult who received the AZD1222 COVID-19 vaccine. The CDR3 reads CASSFNRLSPLHF. In nucleotide form, the sequence is TGTGCCAGCAGTTTTAACCGCCTTTCACCCCTCCACTTT.